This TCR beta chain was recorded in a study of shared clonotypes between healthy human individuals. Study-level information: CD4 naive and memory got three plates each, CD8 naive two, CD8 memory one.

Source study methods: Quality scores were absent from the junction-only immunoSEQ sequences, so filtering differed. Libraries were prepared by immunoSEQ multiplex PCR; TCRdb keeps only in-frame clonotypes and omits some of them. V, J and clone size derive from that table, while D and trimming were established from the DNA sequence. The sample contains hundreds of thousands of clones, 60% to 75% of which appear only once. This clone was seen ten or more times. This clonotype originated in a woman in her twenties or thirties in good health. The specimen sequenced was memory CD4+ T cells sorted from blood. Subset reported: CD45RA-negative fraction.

The chain's CDR3 is CASSQGLAGELFF. As DNA, the CDR3 is TGCGCCAGCAGCCAGGGACTAGCCGGGGAGCTGTTTTTT. V usage is TRBV5-1 and J usage is TRBJ2-2; 8 bases are a match to TRBD2. The CDR3 contains 13 residues. Germline V gives CDR1 SGHRS, CDR2 YFSETQ. V lost 4 bases, J lost 6 bases, and 2 bases stayed unmatched.